The sequence of this TCR beta chain was determined in a study of blood T cell repertoires in COVID-19 (TCRdb year 2020). About the study as a whole: The collaborator samples originated in the United States, Italy and Spain and spanned the acute and convalescent phases of COVID-19. The prospective study material was composed of cDNA or gDNA derived from T cells, B-cell-depleted T cells, or PBMCs. Deeply sampled blood TCRbeta repertoires from subjects exposed to, actively infected with, or recovered from COVID-19 were included in the dataset. The repertoires were made available in a free public database intended to serve as a resource for research on the immune response to SARS-CoV-2. The samples were drawn from two sources: the first 160 participants of the ongoing ImmuneRACE study, and 950 to 1,500 subjects contributed by 6 global collaborators. The sample metadata nearly always contained a de-identified subject ID, COVID-19 status, age in years and sex. Where available, HLA class I and class II types were taken from metadata supplied by the sample provider and were not determined by assay-based typing.

Study-level results and caveats: The amount of clinical and demographic metadata varied by source and participant and was provided uncurated.

A second Seattle source provided samples from volunteer blood donors who had recovered from COVID-19. Collaborating institutions collected whole blood in K2EDTA tubes following their own protocols. For TCRbeta analysis, collaborators shipped samples as frozen whole blood, isolated PBMCs, or DNA extracted from either of those sample types. About this clone itself: Its binding antigen is unknown. No clone much larger than this one lies a single base away; base qualities are absent.

The immunoSEQ Assay, a bias-controlled multiplex PCR, was used to amplify TCRbeta CDR3 regions from genomic DNA. The authors' pipeline ran thus. Within the assay, amplification of reference gene primers was used to estimate how many nucleated cells each sample contained. To quantify the absolute abundance of each unique TCRbeta CDR3 rearrangement, sequence reads were collapsed and filtered. For each sample, productive Simpson clonality was calculated as the square root of Simpson's diversity index across productive rearrangements. The immuneACCESS repertoire file appears here via TCRdb, limited to in-frame rearrangements. These files lack a portion of the clones; in checked studies, under half of the deficit traces to unresolved V genes, and the cause of the others is not known. D and trimming were read from the DNA, whereas the V and J calls and clone size are those reported in that table. Across this sample there are 200,000 to 250,000 clones, with more than 75% seen only once. The ten most abundant clones make up 2.9% of the sample.

Sequencing used peripheral blood. The sequence came from a man aged 50-59 years who had recovered from COVID-19.

The bases are TGTGCCAGCCAGGGTAATGTTTTCTACGAGCAGTACTTC. This sequence encodes CASQGNVFYEQYF. The sequence joins TRBV28 to TRBJ2-7, and possibly TRBD1, on 5 matching bases. The V end loses 8 bases and the J end loses 3 bases, and a stretch of 14 bases separates them. CDR1 and CDR2 were assigned from the germline V gene as MDHEN and SYDVKM. From the cysteine up to the phenylalanine, the CDR3 has a length of 13 residues. Only the CDR3 part of the read is kept: 39 bases, read in frame from the first base.